These 5 T cell receptor beta chains share one sample of origin, sequenced in a study of T cell repertoires in cytomegalovirus infection. These receptors' targets are unknown. TCRdb itself ran the reads through MiXCR, one entry per CDR3 protein. Of roughly 990,000 distinct CDR3 sequences in the sample, approximately 31% are singletons; the top ten hold roughly an eighth. Specimen: cultured CD8+ T cells from PBMCs, collected from culture after CMV antigen stimulation. The receptor source for this set is a human donor in good health (CMV status not recorded). Some clones in this sample may be carry-over from other donors' samples.

This clonotype came up a few times. The J gene is TRBJ2-1, the V gene TRBV5-1, with 7 bases lining up with TRBD2. The V gene's germline CDR1 is SGHRS and CDR2 YFSETQ. With 0 bases clipped from V and 4 bases from J, the junction kept 7 bases outside the gene matches. This CDR3 has 16 amino acids. This CDR3 is CASSLVTGGGYNEQFF. The CDR3, as DNA: TGCGCCAGCAGCTTGGTAACCGGCGGGGGATACAATGAGCAGTTCTTC. The full variable domain, with the rest looked up from reference TRBV5-1 and TRBJ2-1, is KAGVTQTPRYLIKTRGQQVTLSCSPISGHRSVSWYQQTPGQGLQFLFEYFSETQRNKGNFPGRFSGRQFSNSRSEMNVSTLELGDSALYLCASSLVTGGGYNEQFFGPGTRLTVL.

The CDR3 loop is CASSGDSLNQPQHF. As DNA, the CDR3 is TGTGCCAGCAGTGGGGACAGTCTCAATCAGCCCCAGCATTTT. The rearrangement links TRBV12-3 or TRBV12-4 to TRBJ1-5, with 7 positions matching TRBD1. The CDR3 loop spans 14 amino acids. J gave up 3 bases and V 5 bases, and 4 bases lay outside the gene matches.

This clonotype was picked up a small number of times. J is TRBJ1-4 and V is TRBV12-3 or TRBV12-4; 11 nucleotides align to TRBD1. The CDR3 covers 16 residues. V shed 4 bases, J shed 8 bases, and the junction held 9 bases outside the gene matches. CDR3 loop: CASSWTGGVSTEKLFF. CDR3 nucleotides: TGTGCCAGCAGTTGGACAGGGGGCGTAAGTACGGAAAAACTGTTTTTT.

The J gene is TRBJ2-1, the V gene TRBV2, with a possible D match to TRBD1 (6 bases). Germline CDR1 SNHLY, CDR2 FYNNEI. CDR3 length: 17 residues. Trimming pared 1 base from V and 2 bases from J, leaving 15 bases between. The DNA for the CDR3 is TGTGCCAGCAGTGAAGGATTGAGGGACACAGCCTACAATGAGCAGTTCTTC. Amino acids: CASSEGLRDTAYNEQFF.

This clonotype was picked up many times. An end of the junction does not agree with germline; a read error may underlie this. J is TRBJ2-5 and V is TRBV7-7, with TRBD2 as a possible D gene (5 bases). CDR1 is SSHAT and CDR2 is FNYEAQ in the germline V gene (reference sequence). The CDR3 covers 13 residues. The CDR3 loop reads CASSEGLLETQYF. The DNA of the CDR3 is TGTGCTAGCAGCGAGGGCCTTTTAGAGACCCAGTACTTC.